These 24 T cell receptor beta chains were sequenced from one sample in a study of T cells in Graves' hyperthyroidism and ophthalmopathy. RNA transcripts served as the template for amplifying TCR beta CDR3 regions. First-round RT-PCR with HTBI primers amplified the TCR CDR3 region. TCRdb analysed the multiplex PCR reads with MiXCR anew, one entry per CDR3 protein. The data show 600,000 to 650,000 distinct CDR3 sequences, with around 21% seen just once and around a third held by the top ten. The sequencing input was blood. The receptors were sampled from a man aged 25 to 45 with Graves' ophthalmopathy.

This clonotype was detected many times. The genes are TRBV15 and TRBJ1-2, with D unresolved. The CDR3 extends over 15 amino acids. V was clipped by 1 base and J by 0 bases, with 9 bases between them. The germline gives CDR1 LNHNV, CDR2 YYDKDF (reference sequence). CDR3: CATSRVVSANYGYTF. Written as DNA, the CDR3 is TGTGCCACCAGCAGAGTAGTCAGCGCTAACTATGGCTACACCTTC.

J is TRBJ2-1 and V is TRBV7-2; D ambiguous. CDR3 length: 15 amino acids. The germline gives CDR1 SGHTA, CDR2 FQGNSA. The ends were cut back, 5 bases at V and 6 bases at J, with 17 bases in the middle. The CDR3 sequence is CASSPRSLVSNEQFF. CDR3 DNA: TGTGCCAGCAGCCCTCGATCCCTTGTGAGCAATGAGCAGTTCTTC.

This clonotype was seen a handful of times. The chain uses TRBV27 and TRBJ2-2, with a tentative D call TRBD1 (5 bases). The V end lost 6 bases, the J end lost 0 bases, and 14 bases lay between the germline ends. In germline, CDR1 is MNHEY, CDR2 SMNVEV (reference sequence). CDR3 length equals 16 residues. The CDR3 loop is CASRGQTPPNTGELFF. CDR3 DNA sequence: TGTGCCAGCAGGGGGCAGACCCCTCCGAACACCGGGGAGCTGTTTTTT.

This clonotype has more than one count but fewer than ten. The chain has TRBV27 and TRBJ2-5, with D perhaps TRBD2 (6 bases). Germline V CDR1 and CDR2: MNHEY, SMNVEV (reference sequence). The germline V and J ends were trimmed by 3 bases and 3 bases, with 17 bases remaining between them. The CDR3 is 16 residues long. CDR3 in amino acids: CASSFSGSIFKETQYF. The CDR3 region has the DNA TGTGCCAGCAGTTTTAGCGGATCCATATTTAAAGAGACCCAGTACTTC.

The V call is TRBV7-8, the J call TRBJ2-2, with D perhaps matching TRBD2 (6 bases). CDR1 is SGHVS, CDR2 FQNEAQ, per germline. CDR3 size: 16 residues. The V end was cut by 5 bases, the J end by 0 bases, with 13 bases between. CDR3 region: CASSPAGTANTGELFF. CDR3 nucleotides: TGTGCCAGCAGCCCCGCCGGGACTGCGAACACCGGGGAGCTGTTTTTT. Drawing the rest from reference TRBV7-8 and TRBJ2-2, the complete variable domain is GAGVSQSPRYKVAKRGQDVALRCDPISGHVSLFWYQQALGQGPEFLTYFQNEAQLDKSGLPSDRFFAERPEGSVSTLKIQRTQQEDSAVYLCASSPAGTANTGELFFGEGSRLTVL.

This clonotype was picked up a small number of times. V is TRBV5-4 and J is TRBJ2-1; D is ambiguous. The CDR3 is made up of 14 amino acids. V gave up 0 bases and J gave up 5 bases, with 9 bases separating them. Looked up from germline, CDR1 is SGHNT and CDR2 is YYREEE (reference sequence). The CDR3 sequence is CASSLDQSDNEQFF. CDR3 sequence (DNA): TGTGCCAGCAGCTTGGATCAGTCCGACAATGAGCAGTTCTTC.

The sample holds a few counts of this clonotype. The chain couples TRBV5-1 to TRBJ2-1; D uncertain. This CDR3 region has 15 residues. Germline V lookup: CDR1 SGHRS, CDR2 YFSETQ. Trimming took off 0 bases at V and 7 bases at J, with 14 bases between the two ends. CDR3 bases: TGCGCCAGCAGCTTGGATGACGGACCCCTGAATGAGCAGTTCTTC. It codes for CASSLDDGPLNEQFF.

At least ten counts were recorded for this clonotype. The chain carries TRBV11-2 and TRBJ2-2; D is unclear. V was pared by 10 bases and J by 0 bases, with 9 bases between. The CDR3 has 13 residues. Germline CDR1 and CDR2: SGHAT and FQNNGV. For the CDR3, the DNA is TGTGCCATCCGGACGGCGAACACCGGGGAGCTGTTTTTT. Its translation: CAIRTANTGELFF. The whole variable domain, remainder taken from reference TRBV11-2 and TRBJ2-2, is EAGVAQSPRYKIIEKRQSVAFWCNPISGHATLYWYQQILGQGPKLLIQFQNNGVVDDSQLPKDRFSAERLKGVDSTLKIQPAKLEDSAVYLCAIRTANTGELFFGEGSRLTVL.

The rearrangement joins TRBV10-3 to TRBJ2-7, with 7 bases matching TRBD1. CDR1 is ENHRY and CDR2 is SYGVKD in the germline V gene. V lost 8 bases to trimming and J lost 4 bases; unmatched junction nucleotides: 17. The CDR3 totals 16 residues. CDR3 sequence (DNA): TGTGCCATCCGACCCGCAACCGGGACAGAAGGATACGAGCAGTACTTC. Protein: CAIRPATGTEGYEQYF.

This clonotype appeared a few times. The rearrangement links TRBV7-9 to TRBJ2-5; TRBD1 matches 8 bases. V trimming: 5 bases; J trimming: 5 bases; junction bases outside the gene matches: 10. The CDR3 runs 15 residues. Germline V gives CDR1 SEHNR, CDR2 FQNEAQ (reference sequence). The CDR3 sequence is CASSPGQGLGETQYF. CDR3 coding DNA: TGTGCCAGCAGCCCAGGACAGGGATTAGGGGAGACCCAGTACTTC. Complete variable domain (other parts from reference TRBV7-9 and TRBJ2-5): DTGVSQNPRHKITKRGQNVTFRCDPISEHNRLYWYRQTLGQGPEFLTYFQNEAQLEKSRLLSDRFSAERPKGSFSTLEIQRTEQGDSAMYLCASSPGQGLGETQYFGPGTRLLVL.

This chain joins TRBV19 and TRBJ1-6, with 9 bases matching TRBD1. Germline CDR1 and CDR2: LNHDA and SQIVND (reference sequence). The CDR3 is 15 amino acids. The junction had 3 bases not matched to a gene; V was cut back by 3 bases and J by 6 bases. CDR3 nucleotide sequence: TGTGCCAGTAGTATTACAGGGGGCGGTAATTCACCCCTCCACTTT. Protein product: CASSITGGGNSPLHF.

This clonotype occurred many times. The chain carries TRBV28 and TRBJ2-1, with D possibly matching TRBD1 (8 bases). The CDR3 sequence is 16 residues long. CDR1 and CDR2 from the germline V gene are MDHEN and SYDVKM. Trimming pared 6 bases from V and 6 bases from J, leaving 21 bases between. The CDR3 coding sequence is TGTGCCAGCAGGTCCCCAGGGGGCGGGAGTATCAATGAGCAGTTCTTC. It translates to CASRSPGGGSINEQFF.

The table lists this clonotype with many counts. The rearrangement joins TRBV20-1 to TRBJ2-1, with 8 positions matching TRBD2. After removal of 5 bases from V and 6 bases from J, the junction contained 6 bases not matched to a gene. The germline CDR1 and CDR2 sequences are DFQATT and SNEGSKA (reference sequence). The CDR3 length is 13 residues. The CDR3 spells CSAGAGVGNEQFF. Written as DNA, the CDR3 is TGCAGTGCTGGAGCGGGAGTCGGCAATGAGCAGTTCTTC.

This clonotype was observed at least ten times. The chain has TRBV5-1 and TRBJ2-2; 9 bases fit TRBD2. The germline V gene encodes CDR1 SGHRS and CDR2 YFSETQ. The CDR3 sequence is 15 residues long. V gave up 5 bases and J gave up 4 bases; unmatched junction bases: 6. Here the CDR3 reads CASRSGTSPTGELFF. CDR3 DNA sequence: TGCGCCAGCAGGTCCGGGACTAGCCCCACCGGGGAGCTGTTTTTT. Based on the CDR3 plus reference TRBV5-1 and TRBJ2-2, the full variable domain is KAGVTQTPRYLIKTRGQQVTLSCSPISGHRSVSWYQQTPGQGLQFLFEYFSETQRNKGNFPGRFSGRQFSNSRSEMNVSTLELGDSALYLCASRSGTSPTGELFFGEGSRLTVL.

This clonotype was recorded once. The J gene is TRBJ2-4, the V gene TRBV10-2; D gene unclear. V shed 6 bases and J shed 8 bases, with 8 bases lying between them. The CDR3 length is 11 residues. Germline assignment: CDR1 WSHSY and CDR2 SAAADI. This chain's CDR3 is CASSNQDIQYF. CDR3 DNA sequence: TGCGCCAGCAGCAACCAAGACATTCAGTACTTC.

This clonotype has a count of ten or more. The chain links TRBV30 to TRBJ2-1; the match to TRBD2 covers 7 bases. Germline lookup yields CDR1 GTSNPN and CDR2 SVGIG (reference sequence). V shed 0 bases, J shed 7 bases, and the junction held 3 bases outside the gene matches. The CDR3 sequence is 13 residues long. The CDR3 nucleotides are TGTGCCTGGAGTGTAAGCGGGATGAATGAGCAGTTCTTC. Translating gives CAWSVSGMNEQFF.

This clonotype was counted only a few times. The chain employs TRBV28 and TRBJ2-3, with 7 positions matching TRBD1. Per germline, CDR1 MDHEN and CDR2 SYDVKM. The V and J ends lost 4 bases and 0 bases, in that order; junction bases with no gene match: 7. This CDR3 has 16 amino acids. CDR3 sequence (DNA): TGTGCCAGCAGTTGGGACAGCCTCACTAGCACAGATACGCAGTATTTT. It translates to CASSWDSLTSTDTQYF.

J is TRBJ2-5 and V is TRBV20-1, with 7 nucleotides matching TRBD1. In germline, CDR1 is DFQATT, CDR2 SNEGSKA (reference sequence). The CDR3 is 14 amino acids. V gave up 5 bases and J gave up 2 bases; unmatched junction bases: 8. CDR3 sequence: CSAGRGQLQETQYF. CDR3 in DNA: TGCAGTGCTGGTAGGGGACAGCTACAAGAGACCCAGTACTTC.

A few counts support this clonotype. The junction does not match germline at one end; this may be a read error. V is TRBV6-1 and J is TRBJ1-6; no reliable D call. CDR1 and CDR2 from the germline V gene are MNHNS and SASEGT. This CDR3 contains 15 residues. In DNA, the CDR3 is TGTGCCAGCAGGGAAGTAAGCTCCTATAATTCACCCCTCCACTTT. Its protein product is CASREVSSYNSPLHF.

This clonotype showed up just a few times. This chain connects TRBV7-2 to TRBJ2-7; 8 bases are shared with TRBD1. With V trimmed by 5 bases and J by 2 bases, 5 bases remained unmatched. In germline, CDR1 is SGHTA, CDR2 FQGNSA. The CDR3 extends over 14 amino acids. The DNA for the CDR3 is TGTGCCAGCAGCCCTAACAGGGGGGCCTACGAGCAGTACTTC. Protein sequence: CASSPNRGAYEQYF.

Comments on this clonotype: With a much larger clone just one base away, this may be a read error. This rearrangement joins TRBV7-6 to TRBJ2-2; TRBD1 matches 7 bases. CDR1 is SGHVS and CDR2 is FNYEAQ in the germline V gene. The CDR3 is made up of 17 amino acids. The CDR3 protein is CASSSRTGSANIGELFF. As DNA, the CDR3 is TGTGCCAGCAGCTCTCGGACAGGTTCCGCGAACATCGGGGAGCTGTTTTTT. The variable domain in full, with the rest retrieved from reference TRBV7-6 and TRBJ2-2, is GAGVSQSPRYKVTKRGQDVALRCDPISGHVSLYWYRQALGQGPEFLTYFNYEAQQDKSGLPNDRFSAERPEGSISTLTIQRTEQRDSAMYRCASSSRTGSANIGELFFGEGSRLTVL.

CDR3 region: CASSPKYAGGPDTGELFF. The CDR3 coding sequence is TGTGCCAGCAGCCCTAAATATGCGGGAGGGCCCGACACCGGGGAGCTGTTTTTT. This chain joins TRBV7-2 and TRBJ2-2; 9 bases map to TRBD2. V shed 5 bases, J shed 3 bases, and the junction held 13 bases outside the gene matches. The CDR3 has 18 amino acids. In germline, CDR1 is SGHTA, CDR2 FQGNSA.

This clonotype was counted between two and nine times. V usage is TRBV28 and J usage is TRBJ2-7, with 11 positions matching TRBD2. Germline V gene lookup returns CDR1 MDHEN and CDR2 SYDVKM. The CDR3 consists of 18 residues. J lost 0 bases, V lost 5 bases, and 12 bases had no gene match. DNA of the CDR3: TGTGCCAGCAGTGGTACGGGACTAGCGGAATACATCTCCTACGAGCAGTACTTC. Residues: CASSGTGLAEYISYEQYF.

V usage is TRBV18 and J usage is TRBJ2-3; no firm D call. Trimming took off 0 bases at V and 4 bases at J, with 11 bases between the two ends. The CDR3 has 15 amino acids. From germline, CDR1 is KGHSH and CDR2 LQKENI. The CDR3 region is CASSPPVRSPDTQYF. Here the CDR3 DNA reads TGTGCCAGCTCACCACCGGTCAGGTCCCCAGATACGCAGTATTTT. The complete variable domain, with remaining parts taken from reference TRBV18 and TRBJ2-3, reads NAGVMQNPRHLVRRRGQEARLRCSPMKGHSHVYWYRQLPEEGLKFMVYLQKENIIDESGMPKERFSAEFPKEGPSILRIQQVVRGDSAAYFCASSPPVRSPDTQYFGPGTRLTVL.